This note documents a single T cell receptor (beta chain) sequence. Its antigen is unidentified. This entry belongs to a study of T cell responses to AZD1222 COVID-19 vaccine. Notes on the study in general: Sampled repertoires all dated from after the peak T cell response. Clonal diversity may have been underestimated in mostly white British donors.

Method: immunoSEQ multiplex PCR; TCRdb's copy keeps in-frame clones and lacks some. Of more than 60,000 clones detected, around 87% appear once; the ten largest clones hold about 23%. This receptor was obtained from an adult in good health. This material consisted of peripheral blood, taken on day 0 of AZD1222 vaccination.

The CDR3, as DNA: TGTGCCAGTAGTCCTACAGCTAACTATGGCTACACCTTC. Protein product: CASSPTANYGYTF. The chain joins TRBV19 to TRBJ1-2, with D uncertain. In germline, CDR1 is LNHDA, CDR2 SQIVND (reference sequence). CDR3 length: 13 amino acids. Trimming cost V 5 bases and J 0 bases, with 7 bases left between them.